This T cell receptor beta chain comes out of a study of T cell repertoires in cytomegalovirus infection. General study points: Clonotypes of TCR beta that were HLA-C-restricted and CMV-specific dominated the ex vivo response. Cumulative frequency (of public TCR beta family members) identified carriers of CMV plus the relevant HLA.

TCRdb re-called the reads through MiXCR, storing one row per CDR3 protein. The sample records approximately 1,000,000 distinct CDR3 sequences, approximately 31% being singletons. On this clonotype: Its cognate antigen is unknown.

This CDR3 contains 13 residues. Deletions cut 1 base from V and 3 bases from J, with 7 bases between. Germline V gives CDR1 MNHEY, CDR2 SVGAGI. This clonotype was obtained from a human donor in good health (CMV status not recorded). Some clones in this sample may be carry-over from other donors' samples. V usage is TRBV6-5 and J usage is TRBJ2-7, with no clear D. The material sequenced was cultured CD8+ T cells from PBMCs, taken from culture after CMV antigen stimulation. In DNA form, the CDR3 reads TGTGCCAGCAGTTACTACAACGGCTACGAGCAGTACTTC. Translated, it gives CASSYYNGYEQYF.